The 26 T cell receptor beta chains below all came from one sample that was sequenced in a study of siplizumab effects on memory and regulatory T cells. Profiling relied on immunoSEQ multiplex PCR, and the TCRdb table lists in-frame clones only, not all of them. The sample shows about 120,000 clones, around 94% of them seen only once. Sequencing was carried out using non-Treg CD4+ T cells sorted from blood. These receptors were taken from a human donor in good health.

This chain connects TRBV11-2 to TRBJ1-6; 7 nucleotides match TRBD1. The ends lost 5 bases at V and 4 bases at J; junction bases unmatched: 11. The germline V gene encodes CDR1 SGHAT and CDR2 FQNNGV. This CDR3 has 17 amino acids. CDR3 nucleotides: TGTGCCAGCAGCCCGCGACAGGGCAACGGTTATAATTCACCCCTCCACTTT. Its protein is CASSPRQGNGYNSPLHF. The whole variable domain, remainder taken from reference TRBV11-2 and TRBJ1-6, is EAGVAQSPRYKIIEKRQSVAFWCNPISGHATLYWYQQILGQGPKLLIQFQNNGVVDDSQLPKDRFSAERLKGVDSTLKIQPAKLEDSAVYLCASSPRQGNGYNSPLHFGNGTRLTVT.

The chain couples TRBV7-2 to TRBJ2-7; a possible D gene is TRBD2 (6 bases). V was shortened by 6 bases and J by 3 bases, with 15 bases between the two germline ends. Germline CDR1 is SGHTA and CDR2 is FQGNSA. The CDR3 contains 14 residues. CDR3 protein: CASRQRAQGYEQYF. The CDR3 DNA reads TGTGCCAGCAGGCAGCGGGCCCAGGGCTACGAGCAGTACTTC.

The rearrangement joins TRBV29-1 to TRBJ2-3; D remains ambiguous. This CDR3 has 13 residues. Trimming cost V 6 bases and J 4 bases, with 14 bases left between them. Germline V gene sequence: CDR1 SQVTM, CDR2 ANQGSEA. The CDR3 is CSVKFRLPDTQYF. CDR3 bases: TGCAGCGTCAAGTTTCGGCTCCCAGATACGCAGTATTTT.

The sample holds one count of this clone. The rearrangement links TRBV11-2 to TRBJ2-2, with TRBD2 matching 7 bases. The J segment lost 7 bases and the V segment lost 5 bases, leaving 7 bases of the junction unmatched. Germline CDR1 is SGHAT and CDR2 is FQNNGV. This CDR3 has 14 residues. The CDR3 nucleotides are TGTGCCAGCAGCCTGGGACTATGGGGCGGGGAGCTGTTTTTT. Amino acids: CASSLGLWGGELFF.

The genes are TRBV15 and TRBJ1-4; TRBD1 matches 8 bases. This CDR3 has 15 residues. V lost 0 bases, J lost 7 bases, and 4 bases stayed unmatched. Germline CDR1 LNHNV, CDR2 YYDKDF (reference sequence). CDR3 protein: CATSRDIGTGEKLFF. CDR3 DNA: TGTGCCACCAGCAGAGATATAGGGACAGGTGAAAAACTGTTTTTT.

The chain carries TRBV5-1 and TRBJ2-2, with 8 nucleotides matching TRBD1. Germline V gene sequence: CDR1 SGHRS, CDR2 YFSETQ. Trimming cost V 4 bases and J 6 bases; bases outside gene matches: 11. This CDR3 is built from 16 residues. CDR3 coding DNA: TGCGCCAGCAGCGCGCAGGGGCAGGGGGCGTCCGGGGAGCTGTTTTTT. Translating gives CASSAQGQGASGELFF.

This chain links TRBV5-4 with TRBJ1-1, with D unclear. CDR1 is SGHNT, CDR2 YYREEE, per germline (reference sequence). V lost 0 bases to trimming and J lost 1 base, with 7 bases between them. The CDR3 is 14 amino acids. CDR3 DNA: TGTGCCAGCAGCTTGGCCGCAGGGAACACTGAAGCTTTCTTT. It translates to CASSLAAGNTEAFF.

Comments on this clone: The DNA is left out, because the CDR3 cannot be placed on it with certainty; the CDR3 is given as TCRdb lists it. The gene calls are TRBV9 and TRBJ1-1; TRBD1, the D gene given by the table, was not confirmed from the DNA. From germline, CDR1 is SGDLS and CDR2 YYNGEE. Ends included, the CDR3 has 12 residues. CDR3 loop: CASSVGQGSTFF.

The chain recombines TRBV5-4 with TRBJ1-2; D call uncertain. The CDR3 consists of 14 residues. V dropped 4 bases and J dropped 5 bases, with 15 bases sitting between them. Germline loops: CDR1 SGHNT, CDR2 YYREEE (reference sequence). The DNA for the CDR3 is TGTGCCAGCAGCCTGTCGGCAGCGAATTATGGCTACACCTTC. This encodes CASSLSAANYGYTF.

This chain joins TRBV5-6 and TRBJ2-7; 7 bases fit TRBD1. The CDR3 is 16 residues long. V lost 3 bases and J lost 2; bases outside the gene matches: 11. Germline lookup yields CDR1 SGHDT and CDR2 YYEEEE. CDR3: CASSSRQGMRTYEQYF. CDR3 in DNA: TGTGCCAGCAGCTCTCGACAGGGCATGAGAACCTACGAGCAGTACTTC.

The rearrangement joins TRBV29-1 to TRBJ1-5, with 8 bases that match TRBD1. Germline CDR1 and CDR2: SQVTM and ANQGSEA. The junction had 8 bases not matched to a gene; V was cut back by 4 bases and J by 6 bases. CDR3 size: 14 residues. DNA for the CDR3: TGCAGCGTTGGGAATCCAGGGGGCTCTCAGCCCCAGCATTTT. It encodes CSVGNPGGSQPQHF. Filled out from reference TRBV29-1 and TRBJ1-5, the complete variable domain reads SAVISQKPSRDICQRGTSLTIQCQVDSQVTMMFWYRQQPGQSLTLIATANQGSEATYESGFVIDKFPISRPNLTFSTLTVSNMSPEDSSIYLCSVGNPGGSQPQHFGDGTRLSIL.

The rearrangement links TRBV9 to TRBJ2-3, with 12 bases matching TRBD2. The CDR3 extends over 17 amino acids. The ends lost 0 bases at V and 6 bases at J; junction bases unmatched: 8. The germline gives CDR1 SGDLS, CDR2 YYNGEE. For the CDR3, the DNA is TGTGCCAGCAGCGTAGAGGCTAGCGGGAGGGCCGTCGATACGCAGTATTTT. It yields the protein CASSVEASGRAVDTQYF.

This clone was seen a handful of times. The gene calls are TRBV10-3 and TRBJ1-5, with a possible D match to TRBD1 (6 bases). The CDR3 is 14 amino acids. Trimming took off 2 bases at V and 6 bases at J, with 11 bases between the two ends. Germline-derived CDR1 and CDR2 are ENHRY and SYGVKD. DNA for the CDR3: TGTGCCATCAGTGAGGCCGAAGGGGGTCAGCCCCAGCATTTT. It codes for CAISEAEGGQPQHF.

The chain employs TRBV5-1 and TRBJ2-3; 11 positions match TRBD2. This CDR3 is 19 amino acids long. The ends lost 4 bases at V and 1 base at J; junction bases unmatched: 14. The germline CDR1 and CDR2 sequences are SGHRS and YFSETQ. The DNA for the CDR3 is TGCGCCAGCAGCCGAACCGGGACTAGCGGAGGATGGGGCACAGATACGCAGTATTTT. This sequence encodes CASSRTGTSGGWGTDTQYF.

The chain recombines TRBV2 with TRBJ1-2; 12 nucleotides line up with TRBD1. The V gene's germline CDR1 is SNHLY and CDR2 FYNNEI. The CDR3 extends over 13 amino acids. CDR3 sequence: CAGGGQGASGYTF. In DNA, the CDR3 is TGTGCTGGCGGGGGACAGGGGGCCTCAGGCTACACCTTC.

The chain joins TRBV2 to TRBJ2-2; D is ambiguous. Germline CDR1 is SNHLY and CDR2 is FYNNEI. The CDR3 covers 16 residues. V shed 2 bases and J shed 1 base, with 11 bases lying between them. CDR3 loop: CASSENWIKNTGELFF. Written as DNA, the CDR3 is TGTGCCAGCAGTGAAAACTGGATCAAGAACACCGGGGAGCTGTTTTTT.

In this sample, this clone turned up once. This chain links TRBV7-2 with TRBJ1-2; 8 bases are shared with TRBD1. Germline CDR1 reads SGHTA; CDR2 reads FQGNSA. The ends lost 5 bases at V and 5 bases at J; junction bases unmatched: 10. The CDR3 extends over 15 amino acids. CDR3 sequence: CASSVATGVGYGYTF. Written as DNA, the CDR3 is TGTGCCAGCAGCGTCGCGACAGGGGTCGGTTATGGCTACACCTTC. Supplemented by reference TRBV7-2 and TRBJ1-2, the full variable domain reads GAGVSQSPSNKVTEKGKDVELRCDPISGHTALYWYRQSLGQGLEFLIYFQGNSAPDKSGLPSDRFSAERTGGSVSTLTIQRTQQEDSAVYLCASSVATGVGYGYTFGSGTRLTVV.

The chain recombines TRBV6-5 with TRBJ1-1, with 7 nucleotides matching TRBD1. Germline trimming cut 7 bases from V and 3 bases from J; bases unmatched to any gene: 11. The CDR3 covers 15 residues. Per the germline V gene, CDR1 is MNHEY and CDR2 is SVGAGI. CDR3 residues: CASNPGGYDDTEAFF. CDR3 nucleotide sequence: TGTGCCAGCAACCCAGGGGGTTACGATGACACTGAAGCTTTCTTT.

The chain combines TRBV7-9 with TRBJ2-1; a possible D gene is TRBD1 (5 bases). Germline assignment: CDR1 SEHNR and CDR2 FQNEAQ (reference sequence). Trimming cost V 7 bases and J 4 bases, with 8 bases left between them. The CDR3 runs 12 residues. CDR3 coding DNA: TGTGCCAGCACCCCAGGGTACAATGAGCAGTTCTTC. Translated: CASTPGYNEQFF.

The J gene is TRBJ2-7, the V gene TRBV12-5, with TRBD2 matching over 14 bases. This CDR3 comprises 18 residues. V shed 4 bases and J 0 bases; nucleotides not matched to a gene: 8. Germline assignment: CDR1 LGHNT and CDR2 FRNRAP. The CDR3, as DNA: TGTGCTAGTGGTTGGGGGACTAGCGGGAGTCCTAGCTCCTACGAGCAGTACTTC. It encodes CASGWGTSGSPSSYEQYF.

The J gene is TRBJ2-6, the V gene TRBV9; the D is unclear. The V gene's germline CDR1 is SGDLS and CDR2 YYNGEE. V was cut by 4 bases and J by 0 bases, with 11 bases left in between. There are 16 residues in the CDR3. This CDR3 reads CASSPQAFSGANVLTF. The CDR3 DNA follows: TGTGCCAGCAGCCCCCAAGCATTCTCTGGGGCCAACGTCCTGACTTTC.

This rearrangement joins TRBV9 to TRBJ2-2; no definite D call. V was pared by 3 bases and J by 7 bases, with 10 bases between. The CDR3 is 13 residues long. The germline gives CDR1 SGDLS, CDR2 YYNGEE. In nucleotides, the CDR3 is TGTGCCAGCAGCGGGGATTGGGGCGGGGAGCTGTTTTTT. As protein: CASSGDWGGELFF.

To note about this clone: Different DNA sequences within this sample yield the same CDR3. The chain is built from TRBV19 and TRBJ2-3; TRBD2 is a possible D gene (6 bases). The V and J ends lost 2 bases and 0 bases respectively, with 6 bases between them. The CDR3 length is 14 residues. Germline values: CDR1 LNHDA, CDR2 SQIVND (reference sequence). In DNA, the CDR3 is TGTGCCAGTAGTATAAGCGGGAGCACAGATACGCAGTATTTT. Protein product: CASSISGSTDTQYF.

The chain recombines TRBV10-3 with TRBJ1-5, with D possibly TRBD1 on 6 matching bases. The germline CDR1 and CDR2 sequences are ENHRY and SYGVKD. Trimming shortened V by 6 bases and J by 5 bases, and 14 bases separated the two germline ends. The CDR3 covers 14 residues. CDR3 sequence: CAISQRGGDQPQHF. CDR3 in DNA: TGTGCCATCAGCCAAAGGGGGGGCGATCAGCCCCAGCATTTT.

V usage is TRBV7-9 and J usage is TRBJ2-7; no reliable D call. This CDR3 is 13 amino acids long. Germline-derived CDR1 and CDR2 are SEHNR and FQNEAQ (reference sequence). V gave up 6 bases and J gave up 1 base, with 10 bases separating them. CDR3 in DNA: TGTGCCAGCAGGCCCACCGAATCCTACGAGCAGTACTTC. This sequence encodes CASRPTESYEQYF.

Notes on this clone: At one boundary the junction diverges from the germline segment, which might be a read error. J is TRBJ2-2 and V is TRBV7-6, with 7 nucleotides matching TRBD2. The CDR3 is 15 amino acids. Germline V gene lookup returns CDR1 SGHVS and CDR2 FNYEAQ. The CDR3 coding sequence is TGTGCTAGCAGCCAAGCGGGGCCTACCCGGGGGGAGCTGTTTTTT. It specifies CASSQAGPTRGELFF.